The rows below give T cell receptor beta chains drawn from one sample of a study of CD8 T cells in Susac syndrome. TCRdb re-called the immunoSEQ multiplex PCR reads through MiXCR, storing one row per CDR3 protein. This sample has approximately 160,000 distinct CDR3 sequences, with around 92% found just once. Material for sequencing was CD4+ T cells from PBMCs. These receptors were obtained from a human donor in good health. Each CDR3 is given with its conserved first and last residue. Each record gives: D gene, clone size, V gene, J gene, CDR3 protein, CDR3 DNA. D genes are given only for firm matches. Clone size is stated in some rows and not others, as once, few, many or a class when expanded.

d_call: TRBD1
clone_size: few
v_call: TRBV6-2/TRBV6-3
j_call: TRBJ1-6
cdr3_aa: CASRPRQGTPLHF
cdr3_nt: TGTGCCAGCAGACCTCGACAGGGGACACCCCTCCACTTT

d_call: NA
clone_size: once
v_call: TRBV20-1
j_call: TRBJ1-5
cdr3_aa: CSARGIDGNQPQHF
cdr3_nt: TGCAGTGCTAGGGGAATCGACGGGAATCAGCCCCAGCATTTT

d_call: NA
clone_size: NA
v_call: TRBV19
j_call: TRBJ2-7
cdr3_aa: CASSSSGQPSPTGAYEQYF
cdr3_nt: TGTGCCAGTAGCTCTTCAGGACAGCCTTCACCGACAGGTGCCTACGAGCAGTACTTC

d_call: NA
clone_size: few
v_call: TRBV6-1
j_call: TRBJ2-7
cdr3_aa: CASRGTTGYEQYF
cdr3_nt: TGTGCCAGCAGGGGGACAACGGGCTACGAGCAGTACTTC

d_call: TRBD1
clone_size: NA
v_call: TRBV12-3/TRBV12-4
j_call: TRBJ2-7
cdr3_aa: CASGNGQGASEQYF
cdr3_nt: TGTGCCAGCGGAAATGGACAGGGGGCTTCCGAGCAGTACTTC

d_call: NA
clone_size: NA
v_call: TRBV9
j_call: TRBJ2-1
cdr3_aa: CASSVQGNEQFF
cdr3_nt: TGTGCCAGCAGCGTTCAGGGGAATGAGCAGTTCTTC

d_call: NA
clone_size: NA
v_call: TRBV19
j_call: TRBJ1-2
cdr3_aa: CASIRGAGNYGYTF
cdr3_nt: TGTGCCAGTATCCGAGGCGCAGGGAACTATGGCTACACCTTC

d_call: NA
clone_size: once
v_call: TRBV6-2/TRBV6-3
j_call: TRBJ2-1
cdr3_aa: CASSYIAMRALSYNEQFF
cdr3_nt: TGTGCCAGCAGTTACATCGCAATGCGGGCTTTGTCCTACAATGAGCAGTTCTTC

d_call: NA
clone_size: NA
v_call: TRBV7-8
j_call: TRBJ2-4
cdr3_aa: CASSSDRNGHQYF
cdr3_nt: TGTGCCAGCAGCTCCGACAGGAACGGACATCAGTACTTC

d_call: NA
clone_size: once
v_call: TRBV14
j_call: TRBJ2-1
cdr3_aa: CASSQVLTNEQFF
cdr3_nt: TGTGCCAGCAGCCAAGTACTTACAAATGAGCAGTTCTTC

d_call: NA
clone_size: NA
v_call: TRBV19
j_call: TRBJ2-5
cdr3_aa: CASSKSRSGEYQETQYF
cdr3_nt: TGTGCCAGTAGTAAAAGTCGGAGTGGGGAGTACCAAGAGACCCAGTACTTC

d_call: NA
clone_size: NA
v_call: TRBV12-3/TRBV12-4
j_call: TRBJ2-7
cdr3_aa: CASRRLGPFDEQYF
cdr3_nt: TGTGCCAGCAGACGACTAGGACCTTTCGACGAGCAGTACTTC

d_call: NA
clone_size: NA
v_call: TRBV20-1
j_call: TRBJ1-1
cdr3_aa: CSAGSAMNTEAFF
cdr3_nt: TGCAGTGCTGGTTCGGCGATGAACACTGAAGCTTTCTTT

d_call: NA
clone_size: NA
v_call: TRBV27
j_call: TRBJ2-3
cdr3_aa: CASRPGRSWGDTQYF
cdr3_nt: TGTGCCAGCAGACCGGGACGGAGTTGGGGGGATACGCAGTATTTT

d_call: NA
clone_size: NA
v_call: TRBV6-1
j_call: TRBJ2-2
cdr3_aa: CASSELGGNTGELFF
cdr3_nt: TGTGCCAGCAGTGAATTAGGGGGGAACACCGGGGAGCTGTTTTTT

d_call: NA
clone_size: NA
v_call: TRBV7-2
j_call: TRBJ1-4
cdr3_aa: CASSIRVEEKLFF
cdr3_nt: TGTGCCAGCAGCATCAGGGTTGAAGAAAAACTGTTTTTT

d_call: TRBD2
clone_size: NA
v_call: TRBV28
j_call: TRBJ2-1
cdr3_aa: CASSLSSGRVGEQFF
cdr3_nt: TGTGCCAGCAGTTTAAGTAGCGGGAGGGTGGGGGAGCAGTTCTTC

d_call: NA
clone_size: once
v_call: TRBV29-1
j_call: TRBJ2-3
cdr3_aa: CSVGWGPDTQYF
cdr3_nt: TGCAGCGTTGGTTGGGGGCCAGATACGCAGTATTTT

d_call: NA
clone_size: NA
v_call: TRBV28
j_call: TRBJ1-2
cdr3_aa: CASRRDTFYGYTF
cdr3_nt: TGTGCCAGCAGACGTGACACGTTCTATGGCTACACCTTC

d_call: NA
clone_size: NA
v_call: TRBV27
j_call: TRBJ2-3
cdr3_aa: CASSRDPSRTQYF
cdr3_nt: TGTGCCAGCAGCCGGGACCCTTCACGCACGCAGTATTTT

d_call: TRBD2
clone_size: NA
v_call: TRBV5-1
j_call: TRBJ2-3
cdr3_aa: CASSLAVRGSTDTQYF
cdr3_nt: TGCGCCAGCAGCTTGGCGGTGCGGGGGAGCACAGATACGCAGTATTTT

d_call: NA
clone_size: once
v_call: TRBV2
j_call: TRBJ1-4
cdr3_aa: CASRTRGGSEKLFF
cdr3_nt: TGTGCCAGCAGGACCAGGGGTGGGAGTGAAAAACTGTTTTTT

d_call: NA
clone_size: NA
v_call: TRBV7-9
j_call: TRBJ2-2
cdr3_aa: CASSFVRTGELFF
cdr3_nt: TGTGCCAGCAGCTTTGTGCGCACCGGGGAGCTGTTTTTT

d_call: NA
clone_size: NA
v_call: TRBV5-1
j_call: TRBJ2-2
cdr3_aa: CASSLGPGTSGTGELFF
cdr3_nt: TGCGCCAGCAGCTTGGGTCCAGGGACCTCGGGCACCGGGGAGCTGTTTTTT

d_call: NA
clone_size: NA
v_call: TRBV15
j_call: TRBJ1-5
cdr3_aa: CATSREGGGSNQPQHF
cdr3_nt: TGTGCCACCAGCAGAGAGGGGGGAGGCAGCAATCAGCCCCAGCATTTT

d_call: NA
clone_size: NA
v_call: TRBV20-1
j_call: TRBJ2-1
cdr3_aa: CSARRDNEQFF
cdr3_nt: TGCAGTGCTAGACGTGACAATGAGCAGTTCTTC

d_call: NA
clone_size: NA
v_call: TRBV7-2
j_call: TRBJ1-6
cdr3_aa: CASKPIGGGNSPLHF
cdr3_nt: TGTGCCAGCAAGCCGATCGGAGGCGGGAATTCACCCCTCCACTTT

d_call: NA
clone_size: few
v_call: TRBV7-9
j_call: TRBJ2-7
cdr3_aa: CASSSRGSYEQYF
cdr3_nt: TGTGCCAGCAGCTCCAGGGGCTCCTACGAGCAGTACTTC

d_call: TRBD1
clone_size: NA
v_call: TRBV7-2
j_call: TRBJ2-6
cdr3_aa: CASSLWTGSFLSGANVLTF
cdr3_nt: TGTGCCAGCAGCCTTTGGACAGGGTCTTTTCTCTCTGGGGCCAACGTCCTGACTTTC

d_call: NA
clone_size: NA
v_call: TRBV25-1
j_call: TRBJ2-3
cdr3_aa: CASSPFGPTDTQYF
cdr3_nt: TGTGCCAGCAGTCCGTTCGGGCCCACAGATACGCAGTATTTT

d_call: TRBD1
clone_size: once
v_call: TRBV5-1
j_call: TRBJ2-2
cdr3_aa: CASSPDGTGYTGELFF
cdr3_nt: TGCGCCAGCAGCCCGGATGGGACAGGGTACACCGGGGAGCTGTTTTTT

d_call: NA
clone_size: NA
v_call: TRBV28
j_call: TRBJ2-7
cdr3_aa: CAHRGRGKSPEQYF
cdr3_nt: TGTGCCCACCGGGGGCGGGGAAAGAGTCCAGAGCAGTACTTC

d_call: NA
clone_size: NA
v_call: TRBV4-3
j_call: TRBJ2-2
cdr3_aa: CASSQKGELFF
cdr3_nt: TGCGCCAGCAGCCAGAAGGGGGAGCTGTTTTTT

d_call: TRBD2
clone_size: NA
v_call: TRBV24-1
j_call: TRBJ2-5
cdr3_aa: CATSASGRGQETQYF
cdr3_nt: TGTGCCACCAGTGCGAGCGGGAGAGGCCAAGAGACCCAGTACTTC

d_call: NA
clone_size: NA
v_call: TRBV20-1
j_call: TRBJ1-2
cdr3_aa: CSARQGLGDGYTF
cdr3_nt: TGCAGTGCTAGGCAGGGTTTGGGGGATGGCTACACCTTC

d_call: TRBD2
clone_size: NA
v_call: TRBV5-1
j_call: TRBJ2-3
cdr3_aa: CASSSGGGLAGGDTQYF
cdr3_nt: TGCGCCAGCAGCTCGGGCGGGGGACTAGCGGGAGGAGATACGCAGTATTTT

d_call: TRBD2
clone_size: NA
v_call: TRBV7-2
j_call: TRBJ2-1
cdr3_aa: CASSLVAGASYNEQFF
cdr3_nt: TGTGCCAGCAGCTTAGTGGCGGGAGCTTCCTACAATGAGCAGTTCTTC

d_call: TRBD1
clone_size: NA
v_call: TRBV29-1
j_call: TRBJ1-5
cdr3_aa: CSVTIGQGYDQPQHF
cdr3_nt: TGCAGCGTAACCATAGGACAGGGGTATGATCAGCCCCAGCATTTT

d_call: NA
clone_size: NA
v_call: TRBV9
j_call: TRBJ2-2
cdr3_aa: CASSPPGAADTGELFF
cdr3_nt: TGTGCCAGCAGCCCTCCCGGGGCAGCGGACACCGGGGAGCTGTTTTTT

d_call: TRBD1
clone_size: NA
v_call: TRBV20-1
j_call: TRBJ2-2
cdr3_aa: CSAHRQGAGELFF
cdr3_nt: TGCAGTGCGCACCGACAGGGGGCCGGGGAGCTGTTTTTT

d_call: TRBD2
clone_size: few
v_call: TRBV27
j_call: TRBJ2-1
cdr3_aa: CASSGPYNEQFF
cdr3_nt: TGTGCCAGTAGCGGGCCCTACAATGAGCAGTTCTTC

d_call: TRBD1
clone_size: NA
v_call: TRBV18
j_call: TRBJ1-2
cdr3_aa: CASSPTGPYGYTF
cdr3_nt: TGTGCCAGCTCACCGACAGGGCCCTACGGCTACACCTTC

d_call: NA
clone_size: NA
v_call: TRBV14
j_call: TRBJ1-5
cdr3_aa: CASSQVKPGGGQPQHF
cdr3_nt: TGTGCCAGCAGCCAAGTCAAGCCGGGGGGCGGTCAGCCCCAGCATTTT

d_call: NA
clone_size: NA
v_call: TRBV2
j_call: TRBJ1-3
cdr3_aa: CASSESGLSGNTIYF
cdr3_nt: TGTGCCAGCAGTGAATCAGGCCTCTCTGGAAACACCATATATTTT

d_call: NA
clone_size: NA
v_call: TRBV5-1
j_call: TRBJ2-2
cdr3_aa: CASSPGNINTGELFF
cdr3_nt: TGCGCCAGCTCCCCTGGTAATATAAACACCGGGGAGCTGTTTTTT

d_call: NA
clone_size: NA
v_call: TRBV29-1
j_call: TRBJ1-1
cdr3_aa: CSVGGRAMNTEAFF
cdr3_nt: TGCAGCGTTGGCGGCAGGGCGATGAACACTGAAGCTTTCTTT

d_call: NA
clone_size: NA
v_call: TRBV29-1
j_call: TRBJ1-2
cdr3_aa: CSVKDGAFSYGYTF
cdr3_nt: TGCAGCGTTAAGGACGGGGCCTTCTCCTATGGCTACACCTTC

d_call: TRBD2
clone_size: NA
v_call: TRBV18
j_call: TRBJ2-2
cdr3_aa: CASSLGLALNTGELFF
cdr3_nt: TGTGCCAGCTCACTCGGACTAGCACTGAACACCGGGGAGCTGTTTTTT

d_call: NA
clone_size: NA
v_call: TRBV20-1
j_call: TRBJ1-4
cdr3_aa: CSAPMGSNEKLFF
cdr3_nt: TGCAGTGCCCCCATGGGGAGTAATGAAAAACTGTTTTTT

d_call: NA
clone_size: NA
v_call: TRBV5-1
j_call: TRBJ2-7
cdr3_aa: CASSLLYRACYEQYF
cdr3_nt: TGCGCCAGCAGCTTGTTGTACCGGGCCTGCTACGAGCAGTACTTC

d_call: TRBD2
clone_size: once
v_call: TRBV5-1
j_call: TRBJ2-5
cdr3_aa: CASSSGSDQETQYF
cdr3_nt: TGCGCCAGTTCTAGCGGGAGCGACCAAGAGACCCAGTACTTC

d_call: TRBD1
clone_size: NA
v_call: TRBV20-1
j_call: TRBJ1-2
cdr3_aa: CSAPRQGGDYGYTF
cdr3_nt: TGCAGTGCTCCTCGACAGGGTGGGGACTATGGCTACACCTTC

d_call: NA
clone_size: NA
v_call: TRBV7-2
j_call: TRBJ2-5
cdr3_aa: CASSLRRGAETQYF
cdr3_nt: TGTGCCAGCAGCTTAAGGCGCGGGGCAGAGACCCAGTACTTC

d_call: TRBD1
clone_size: NA
v_call: TRBV9
j_call: TRBJ2-1
cdr3_aa: CASSVGDRGNEQFF
cdr3_nt: TGTGCCAGCAGCGTAGGGGACAGGGGAAATGAGCAGTTCTTC

d_call: TRBD2
clone_size: NA
v_call: TRBV6-6
j_call: TRBJ2-1
cdr3_aa: CASSSPGLAGSEQFF
cdr3_nt: TGTGCCAGCAGTTCCCCGGGACTAGCGGGAAGTGAGCAGTTCTTC

d_call: TRBD1
clone_size: NA
v_call: TRBV2
j_call: TRBJ1-1
cdr3_aa: CASSKLGTGGLTEAFF
cdr3_nt: TGTGCCAGCAGTAAACTCGGGACAGGGGGCTTGACTGAAGCTTTCTTT

d_call: NA
clone_size: NA
v_call: TRBV20-1
j_call: TRBJ1-2
cdr3_aa: CSARDKLPGPRSYGYTF
cdr3_nt: TGCAGTGCTAGAGATAAACTTCCGGGCCCCCGGAGCTATGGCTACACCTTC

d_call: NA
clone_size: NA
v_call: TRBV5-1
j_call: TRBJ2-2
cdr3_aa: CASSWVGTGELFF
cdr3_nt: TGCGCCAGCAGCTGGGTCGGCACCGGGGAGCTGTTTTTT

d_call: NA
clone_size: NA
v_call: TRBV5-1
j_call: TRBJ1-1
cdr3_aa: CASSGWAPGEAFF
cdr3_nt: TGCGCCAGCAGTGGCTGGGCGCCGGGTGAAGCTTTCTTT

d_call: NA
clone_size: NA
v_call: TRBV7-9
j_call: TRBJ2-2
cdr3_aa: CASSPRLGEPANTGELFF
cdr3_nt: TGTGCCAGCAGCCCCCGGCTGGGGGAACCCGCGAACACCGGGGAGCTGTTTTTT